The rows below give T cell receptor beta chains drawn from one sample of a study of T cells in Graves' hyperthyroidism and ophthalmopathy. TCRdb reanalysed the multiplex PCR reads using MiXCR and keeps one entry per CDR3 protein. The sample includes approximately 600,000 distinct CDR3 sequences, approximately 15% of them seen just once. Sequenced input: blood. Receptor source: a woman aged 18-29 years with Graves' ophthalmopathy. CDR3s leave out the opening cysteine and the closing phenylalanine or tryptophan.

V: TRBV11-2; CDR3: ASSSGPGTGELF
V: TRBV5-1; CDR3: ASSLETGGSYGYT
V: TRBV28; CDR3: ASWTANTEAF
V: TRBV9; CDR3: ASSITPGLDNEQF
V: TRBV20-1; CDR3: SARDSGAGNTIY
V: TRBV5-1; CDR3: ASSSDSWGGETQY
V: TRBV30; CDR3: AWSVRGGYT
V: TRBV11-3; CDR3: ASSSGGRTGELF
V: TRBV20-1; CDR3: SARGTLAGGPVVTQY
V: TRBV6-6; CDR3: ASSYSGGAVGTEAF
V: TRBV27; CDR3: ASSLSHTQY
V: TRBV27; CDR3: ASSSYSDDTEAF
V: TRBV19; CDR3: ASSANDNLPNQPQH
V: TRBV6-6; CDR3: ASSYSRESGYT
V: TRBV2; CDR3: AVGGAWNYEAF
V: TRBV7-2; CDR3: ASSLSRVSVVDGF
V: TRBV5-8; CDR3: ASSSGRLLSYNEQF
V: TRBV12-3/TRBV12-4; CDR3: ASFFRGWGGTEAF
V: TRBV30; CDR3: AWSVQGQYNSPPH
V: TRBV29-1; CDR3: SGTGGGVEQY
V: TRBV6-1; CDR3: ASSAGQGAMTDTQY